One sample yielded the 24 T cell receptor beta chains listed below, sequenced in a study of blood T cell repertoires in COVID-19. The method was immunoSEQ multiplex PCR; TCRdb's version includes in-frame clones alone and lacks a portion of them. The sample contains about 330,000 clones, about 87% of which appear only once. Sequenced: peripheral blood. These TCRs come from a man aged 30 to 39 with COVID-19, enrolled during active disease.

On this clone itself: Other DNA variants within this sample encode the same CDR3. This chain connects TRBV12-3 or TRBV12-4 to TRBJ1-1; TRBD1 aligns across 7 bases. Germline trimming cut 5 bases from V and 3 bases from J; bases unmatched to any gene: 3. The CDR3 covers 13 residues. CDR3 loop: CASSPTGDTEAFF. CDR3 bases: TGTGCCAGCAGTCCTACAGGGGACACTGAAGCTTTCTTT.

V and J are TRBV6-4 and TRBJ2-3; TRBD2 is a possible D gene (6 bases). Trimming took 0 bases from V and 5 from J, leaving 9 bases between them. The CDR3 extends over 14 amino acids. Germline V lookup: CDR1 MRHNA, CDR2 SNTAGT. CDR3 coding DNA: TGTGCCAGCAGTGACTCAATAGCGGAAGATACGCAGTATTTT. It specifies CASSDSIAEDTQYF.

The gene calls are TRBV6-5 and TRBJ2-3; D is unresolved. V gave up 7 bases and J gave up 5 bases, with 13 bases separating them. The CDR3 contains 13 residues. The germline V gene encodes CDR1 MNHEY and CDR2 SVGAGI. CDR3 in amino acids: CASTAPVRDTQYF. DNA of the CDR3: TGTGCCAGCACCGCCCCCGTTAGAGATACGCAGTATTTT.

The chain has TRBV19 and TRBJ1-2, with 11 bases that match TRBD1. Looked up from germline, CDR1 is LNHDA and CDR2 is SQIVND (reference sequence). This CDR3 contains 15 residues. The ends lost 1 base at V and 6 bases at J; junction bases unmatched: 4. DNA of the CDR3: TGTGCCAGTAGTATAGGGGACAGGGGGTCTAATGGCTACACCTTC. Its protein product is CASSIGDRGSNGYTF.

The chain is built from TRBV27 and TRBJ2-7, with D possibly matching TRBD1 (5 bases). Germline loops: CDR1 MNHEY, CDR2 SMNVEV (reference sequence). There are 14 residues in the CDR3. V lost 4 bases and J lost 4, with 14 bases in between. DNA for the CDR3: TGTGCCAGCAGTTCAACCTTGGGGCAGTACGAGCAGTACTTC. Amino acids: CASSSTLGQYEQYF.

J is TRBJ2-2 and V is TRBV7-9; D may be TRBD1 (6 bases). The CDR3 length is 13 residues. Looked up from germline, CDR1 is SEHNR and CDR2 is FQNEAQ (reference sequence). V was clipped by 2 bases and J by 5 bases, with 6 bases between them. CDR3 loop: CASSLQGTGELFF. In DNA form, the CDR3 reads TGTGCCAGCAGCTTACAGGGGACCGGGGAGCTGTTTTTT.

The chain is built from TRBV7-3 and TRBJ2-3, with TRBD2 matching over 8 bases. The germline CDR1 and CDR2 sequences are SGHTA and FQGTGA. The length of the CDR3 is 13 residues. V dropped 8 bases and J dropped 4; count of bases not matched to a gene: 5. This chain's CDR3 is CASSREGADTQYF. The CDR3 DNA sequence: TGTGCCAGCTCCCGGGAGGGCGCAGATACGCAGTATTTT. Complete variable domain (other parts from reference TRBV7-3 and TRBJ2-3): GAGVSQTPSNKVTEKGKYVELRCDPISGHTALYWYRQSLGQGPEFLIYFQGTGAADDSGLPNDRFFAVRPEGSVSTLKIQRTERGDSAVYLCASSREGADTQYFGPGTRLTVL.

The V gene is TRBV4-3, the J gene TRBJ1-6, with a tentative D call TRBD1 (5 bases). Looked up from germline, CDR1 is LGHNA and CDR2 is YSLEER. V lost 1 base to trimming and J lost 10 bases, with 11 bases between them. The CDR3 runs to 14 residues. DNA for the CDR3: TGCGCCAGCAGCCAAGGCAGGACACTATCACCCCTCCACTTT. Translated, it gives CASSQGRTLSPLHF.

The chain carries TRBV18 and TRBJ2-7, with 8 bases aligning to TRBD1. Looked up from germline, CDR1 is KGHSH and CDR2 is LQKENI. The ends lost 3 bases at V and 2 bases at J; junction bases unmatched: 6. The length of the CDR3 is 15 residues. The CDR3 DNA sequence: TGTGCCAGCTCACCTTCGGGACAGGCAACCTACGAGCAGTACTTC. It yields the protein CASSPSGQATYEQYF.

This clone was picked up many times. The rearrangement joins TRBV2 to TRBJ1-1; tentative D call: TRBD1 (6 bases). Deletions cut 4 bases from V and 8 bases from J, with 11 bases between. Germline V lookup: CDR1 SNHLY, CDR2 FYNNEI. This CDR3 is 12 amino acids long. In DNA form, the CDR3 reads TGTGCCAGCAGTGTCGAGGGACAAGAAGCTTTCTTT. Its protein is CASSVEGQEAFF.

The chain joins TRBV5-6 to TRBJ2-1; 7 bases line up with TRBD1. The J segment lost 12 bases and the V segment lost 0 bases, leaving 6 bases of the junction unmatched. The germline V gene has CDR1 SGHDT and CDR2 YYEEEE. CDR3 length: 13 amino acids. The CDR3 is CASSLGTGAGQFF. For the CDR3, the DNA is TGTGCCAGCAGCTTGGGTACAGGGGCGGGGCAGTTCTTC.

The chain is built from TRBV28 and TRBJ2-1; TRBD1 matches at 7 bases. The CDR3 is 15 residues long. V dropped 2 bases and J dropped 9; count of bases not matched to a gene: 10. Germline-derived CDR1 and CDR2 are MDHEN and SYDVKM. CDR3 nucleotides: TGTGCCAGCAGTTTAACGACAGGGATGTCTCCTGAGCAGTTCTTC. Translating gives CASSLTTGMSPEQFF.

The chain uses TRBV19 and TRBJ2-2; 7 nucleotides match TRBD1. Looked up from germline, CDR1 is LNHDA and CDR2 is SQIVND (reference sequence). CDR3 size: 15 residues. Unmatched junction bases numbered 10, after V lost 6 bases and J lost 6 bases. CDR3 sequence (DNA): TGTGCCAGTAGAACCGGGACAGCCTATCCCGGGGAGCTGTTTTTT. The encoded protein is CASRTGTAYPGELFF.

The rearrangement joins TRBV28 to TRBJ1-1; D might be TRBD1 (5 bases). The germline gives CDR1 MDHEN, CDR2 SYDVKM. The CDR3 length is 11 residues. Trimming took off 2 bases at V and 11 bases at J, with 9 bases between the two ends. The CDR3 DNA reads as TGTGCCAGCAGTTTAGGAGACAGTGCTTTCTTT. Translating it yields CASSLGDSAFF. Variable domain in full (rest from reference TRBV28 and TRBJ1-1): DVKVTQSSRYLVKRTGEKVFLECVQDMDHENMFWYRQDPGLGLRLIYFSYDVKMKEKGDIPEGYSVSREKKERFSLILESASTNQTSMYLCASSLGDSAFFGQGTRLTVV.

The chain recombines TRBV19 with TRBJ2-7, with 10 bases matching TRBD2. Germline values: CDR1 LNHDA, CDR2 SQIVND (reference sequence). Trimming at V came to 3 bases and at J to 0 bases, leaving 5 bases not matched to a gene. This CDR3 comprises 16 residues. The DNA of the CDR3 is TGTGCCAGTAGTATCCTCCGGACTAGCGGCTCCTACGAGCAGTACTTC. Encoded protein: CASSILRTSGSYEQYF.

This clone was picked up one time. The chain joins TRBV6-2 or TRBV6-3 to TRBJ2-7; weak D call: TRBD2 (6 bases). Trimming stripped 6 bases from V and 3 bases from J, with 18 bases between. The CDR3 length is 15 residues. CDR1 MNHEY and CDR2 SVGEGT come from the germline V gene. The CDR3: CASSSLGGANYEQYF. CDR3 sequence (DNA): TGTGCCAGCAGCTCTCTCGGGGGAGCGAACTACGAGCAGTACTTC.

The rearrangement links TRBV27 to TRBJ1-6, with 7 bases identical to TRBD1. CDR1 MNHEY and CDR2 SMNVEV come from the germline V gene (reference sequence). There are 18 residues in the CDR3. The ends lost 1 base at V and 7 bases at J; junction bases unmatched: 13. The CDR3 is CASSLWLAALTGNSPLHF. The CDR3 DNA sequence: TGTGCCAGCAGTTTATGGCTGGCGGCTCTGACAGGGAATTCACCCCTCCACTTT.

Only one count was recorded for this clone. Other DNA sequences of this sample code for an identical CDR3. The chain recombines TRBV2 with TRBJ1-2; 8 positions agree with TRBD1. The germline CDR1 and CDR2 sequences are SNHLY and FYNNEI. V was pared by 6 bases and J by 2 bases, with 2 bases of the junction left unmatched. This CDR3 has 13 residues. CDR3: CASSGQGNYGYTF. DNA of the CDR3: TGTGCCAGCAGCGGACAGGGAAACTATGGCTACACCTTC.

This clone was found once. The J gene is TRBJ2-5, the V gene TRBV7-9, with D perhaps TRBD2 (6 bases). Trimming pared 5 bases from V and 2 bases from J, leaving 9 bases between. CDR3 length: 13 residues. CDR1 and CDR2 (germline): SEHNR, FQNEAQ (reference sequence). The CDR3 here is CASSMTSQETQYF. CDR3 coding DNA: TGTGCCAGCAGCATGACTAGTCAAGAGACCCAGTACTTC. The variable domain in full, with the rest retrieved from reference TRBV7-9 and TRBJ2-5, is DTGVSQNPRHKITKRGQNVTFRCDPISEHNRLYWYRQTLGQGPEFLTYFQNEAQLEKSRLLSDRFSAERPKGSFSTLEIQRTEQGDSAMYLCASSMTSQETQYFGPGTRLLVL.

This chain connects TRBV27 to TRBJ2-7; no definite D call. V gave up 8 bases and J gave up 0 bases, with 11 bases separating them. Germline V gene lookup returns CDR1 MNHEY and CDR2 SMNVEV (reference sequence). The CDR3 sequence is 13 residues long. The CDR3 loop reads CASSRLGSYEQYF. The CDR3 nucleotides read TGTGCCAGCTCCCGACTGGGCTCCTACGAGCAGTACTTC.

The chain has TRBV10-3 and TRBJ2-7; the D gene is possibly TRBD2 (6 bases). Trimming stripped 6 bases from V and 3 bases from J, with 12 bases between. The CDR3 extends over 13 amino acids. Germline V CDR1 and CDR2: ENHRY, SYGVKD. The CDR3 loop reads CAIRGGLFYEQYF. The CDR3 DNA reads as TGTGCCATCAGGGGAGGACTGTTCTACGAGCAGTACTTC.

This clone was detected a few times. This chain links TRBV27 with TRBJ2-7, with TRBD1 identical over 8 bases. The CDR3 has 17 residues. The V and J ends lost 6 bases and 9 bases, in that order; junction bases with no gene match: 22. CDR1 MNHEY and CDR2 SMNVEV come from the germline V gene (reference sequence). DNA for the CDR3: TGTGCCAGCAGCAAAACGACAGGGGCCTTTACCTACGGGGGGCAGTACTTC. Translating gives CASSKTTGAFTYGGQYF.

The CDR3 DNA reads TGTGCCAGCAGCTTGGGGGGGACAGGGGTCTACAATGAGCAGTTCTTC. Amino acid sequence: CASSLGGTGVYNEQFF. This chain links TRBV21-1 with TRBJ2-1; the D call of TRBD1 is as the table states it, not checked on the DNA. TRBV21-1 constitutes a pseudogene. This CDR3 contains 16 residues.

This clone was detected only a few times. The chain uses TRBV7-9 and TRBJ1-2; 9 nucleotides agree with TRBD1. J gave up 5 bases and V 5 bases, and 3 bases lay outside the gene matches. Germline V gene lookup returns CDR1 SEHNR and CDR2 FQNEAQ (reference sequence). The CDR3 contains 13 residues. The CDR3 protein is CASSTGTGYGYTF. The DNA for the CDR3 is TGTGCCAGCAGCACCGGGACAGGGTATGGCTACACCTTC.